One and the same sample provided the 16 T cell receptor beta chains below, sequenced in a study of regulatory T cells in long-lasting Graves disease. CDR3 regions were amplified by Arm-PCR using iRepertoire HTBI primers to build TCR beta libraries. TCRdb used MiXCR to reprocess the multiplex PCR reads, holding one entry per CDR3 protein. Of about 320,000 distinct CDR3 sequences in the sample, about 18% were seen once. The sample's time point: newly diagnosed GD, antithyroid drugs for less than 3 months. Extracted RNA from PBMCs served as the source of the TCR library. The material was peripheral blood mononuclear cells (PBMCs), obtained at new diagnosis, from a patient treated with antithyroid drugs. The receptors originated from a female donor with Graves disease.

The chain has TRBV29-1 and TRBJ2-3; TRBD2 matches at 8 bases. V lost 4 bases, J lost 2 bases, and 2 bases stayed unmatched. Germline V CDR1 and CDR2: SQVTM, ANQGSEA. The CDR3 length is 13 residues. The CDR3 is CSVGGRHTDTQYF. The CDR3 DNA follows: TGCAGCGTTGGCGGGAGGCACACAGATACGCAGTATTTT.

This clonotype was seen a few times. V and J are TRBV30 and TRBJ2-1, with D perhaps TRBD2 (6 bases). The V gene's germline CDR1 is GTSNPN and CDR2 SVGIG (reference sequence). The CDR3 extends over 13 amino acids. Trimming pared 0 bases from V and 9 bases from J, leaving 12 bases between. The CDR3 is CAWSVSGRSEQFF. In DNA, the CDR3 is TGTGCCTGGAGTGTAAGTGGGAGGAGTGAGCAGTTCTTC.

This clonotype is labeled as medium-sized (0.01 to 0.1%). V usage is TRBV7-9 and J usage is TRBJ1-1; D not certain. Trimming stripped 8 bases from V and 4 bases from J, with 23 bases between. The germline gives CDR1 SEHNR, CDR2 FQNEAQ (reference sequence). This CDR3 has 16 amino acids. The CDR3 loop reads CASEPLGRGEGTEAFF. The DNA for the CDR3 is TGTGCCAGCGAACCCCTCGGACGGGGTGAAGGCACTGAAGCTTTCTTT.

This clonotype was observed at least ten times. This chain connects TRBV10-3 to TRBJ2-2, with D perhaps matching TRBD1 or TRBD2 (5 bases each). Per germline, CDR1 ENHRY and CDR2 SYGVKD. The CDR3 covers 15 residues. The ends were cut back, 9 bases at V and 4 bases at J, with 18 bases in the middle. CDR3 amino acids: CAIRDRTGGTGELFF. CDR3 nucleotide sequence: TGTGCCATTAGGGACCGGACCGGCGGCACCGGGGAGCTGTTTTTT.

This chain connects TRBV11-2 to TRBJ2-7; the match to TRBD2 covers 7 bases. CDR3 length: 15 residues. Trimming cost V 8 bases and J 6 bases; bases outside gene matches: 16. The germline CDR1 and CDR2 sequences are SGHAT and FQNNGV. In DNA, the CDR3 is TGTGCCAGCGGACGTTGGGGACTACCATTTTTCGAGCAGTACTTC. It yields the protein CASGRWGLPFFEQYF.

This clonotype appeared many times. This chain links TRBV11-2 with TRBJ2-1; D not certain. Germline V gene sequence: CDR1 SGHAT, CDR2 FQNNGV. V dropped 2 bases and J dropped 9 bases, with 8 bases sitting between them. The CDR3 consists of 12 residues. The CDR3 region is CASSLLGREQFF. The CDR3 DNA reads TGTGCCAGCAGCTTACTGGGTCGTGAGCAGTTCTTC.

Of note for this clonotype: This may stem from a read error, because a much larger clone lies one nucleotide away. The genes are TRBV7-8 and TRBJ2-1, with D possibly matching TRBD2 (5 bases). The CDR3 length is 16 residues. Germline assignment: CDR1 SGHVS and CDR2 FQNEAQ. CDR3 DNA: TGTGTCAGCAGCGTCGGCGCGGGTGGGTCCTACAATGAGCAGTTCTTC. Encoded protein: CVSSVGAGGSYNEQFF.

This clonotype was found many times. The chain couples TRBV29-1 to TRBJ2-1, with a possible D match to TRBD1 (6 bases). V lost 7 bases, J lost 1 base, and 14 bases lay in between. The CDR3 consists of 14 residues. CDR1 is SQVTM, CDR2 ANQGSEA, per germline. The CDR3 spells CSALGQGSYNEQFF. In DNA, the CDR3 is TGCAGCGCCCTGGGCCAGGGGTCCTACAATGAGCAGTTCTTC.

This clonotype has only a few counts. V and J are TRBV27 and TRBJ2-2; D gene ambiguous. V lost 2 bases and J 3 bases, leaving 10 bases between the germline ends. This CDR3 spans 15 amino acids. Germline CDR1 and CDR2: MNHEY and SMNVEV (reference sequence). CDR3 nucleotide sequence: TGTGCCAGCAGTTTACGAAGGGCGGACACCGGGGAGCTGTTTTTT. Amino acids: CASSLRRADTGELFF.

This clonotype occurred many times. The V gene is TRBV6-1, the J gene TRBJ1-2, with TRBD1 identical over 9 bases. The CDR3 has 15 residues. With 5 bases clipped from V and 6 bases from J, the junction kept 10 bases outside the gene matches. Germline loops: CDR1 MNHNS, CDR2 SASEGT. In nucleotides, the CDR3 is TGTGCCAGCAGTCGATCATCGGGGACAGGGAATGGCTACACCTTC. Translated, it gives CASSRSSGTGNGYTF.

This clonotype showed up just a few times. The rearrangement links TRBV28 to TRBJ2-7; 9 bases match TRBD2. The CDR3 sequence is 10 residues long. J gave up 10 bases and V 8 bases, and 3 bases lay outside the gene matches. Per germline, CDR1 MDHEN and CDR2 SYDVKM. The DNA for the CDR3 is TGTGCCAGCTTGGGGACTAGCCAGTACTTC. Amino acid sequence: CASLGTSQYF.

This clonotype was seen repeatedly, ten times or more. J is TRBJ1-5 and V is TRBV2, with TRBD1 identical over 8 bases. CDR1 is SNHLY, CDR2 FYNNEI, per germline. The ends lost 4 bases at V and 6 bases at J; junction bases unmatched: 2. This CDR3 is built from 13 residues. For the CDR3, the DNA is TGTGCCAGCAGTGCCACAGGGGGTCAGCCCCAGCATTTT. This codes for CASSATGGQPQHF.

In its sample, this clonotype was seen a few times. CDR3 DNA sequence: TGTGCCAGCAGCCAAGCGGTACTAGCGATCTACAATGAGCAGTTCTTC. Translated: CASSQAVLAIYNEQFF. The chain has TRBV14 and TRBJ2-1; 7 bases fit TRBD2. V trimming: 1 base; J trimming: 3 bases; junction bases outside the gene matches: 6. CDR3 size: 16 residues. The germline V gene encodes CDR1 SGHDN and CDR2 FVKESK. Full variable domain (remainder filled in from reference TRBV14 and TRBJ2-1): EAGVTQFPSHSVIEKGQTVTLRCDPISGHDNLYWYRRVMGKEIKFLLHFVKESKQDESGMPNNRFLAERTGGTYSTLKVQPAELEDSGVYFCASSQAVLAIYNEQFFGPGTRLTVL.

This clonotype was counted a few times. This chain links TRBV15 with TRBJ2-2; D possibly corresponds to TRBD2 (5 bases). The V end was cut by 0 bases, the J end by 0 bases, with 8 bases between. Germline lookup yields CDR1 LNHNV and CDR2 YYDKDF (reference sequence). The CDR3 extends over 16 amino acids. DNA of the CDR3: TGTGCCACCAGCAGAGAAGGACTTTCGAACACCGGGGAGCTGTTTTTT. It encodes CATSREGLSNTGELFF.

This clonotype was detected only a few times. The chain has TRBV7-9 and TRBJ1-1, with a weak D call TRBD1 (6 bases). Germline assignment: CDR1 SEHNR and CDR2 FQNEAQ (reference sequence). The CDR3 extends over 13 amino acids. V gave up 3 bases and J gave up 3 bases, with 8 bases separating them. CDR3 sequence reads: CASSFEGDTEAFF. DNA for the CDR3: TGTGCCAGCAGCTTCGAGGGGGACACTGAAGCTTTCTTT.

This clonotype was seen only once. A much larger clone lies one base from this, so it may be a read error. The chain recombines TRBV5-1 with TRBJ2-3, with 9 bases matching TRBD2. The CDR3 extends over 17 amino acids. Germline-derived CDR1 and CDR2 are SGHRS and YFSETQ. The DNA for the CDR3 is TGCGCCGGCAGCTTGGGAGGTAGCGGGAGATGGACAGATACGCAGTATTTT. Translated: CAGSLGGSGRWTDTQYF.